The next 18 T cell receptor beta chains were all read from a single sample in a study of cytomegalovirus exposure and HLA in healthy donors. Researchers ran the PCR with 60 Vbeta and 13 Jbeta primers. TCRdb's table, derived via immunoSEQ multiplex PCR, lists solely in-frame clones and lacks some. The sample shows some 200,000 clones, around 89% of them seen only once. Sequencing was performed on PBMCs. These receptors were obtained from a woman between 18 and 29 years old in good health and CMV-seronegative.

This clone was seen once. Germline and junction disagree at one end, which may indicate a read error. The rearrangement joins TRBV7-6 to TRBJ2-1; 10 bases agree with TRBD2. CDR1 is SGHVS and CDR2 is FNYEAQ in the germline V gene. This CDR3 is 19 amino acids long. CDR3: CASSHPYWEREGPLDEQFF. The CDR3 DNA follows: TGTGCCAGCAGCCACCCCTACTGGGAGCGGGAGGGCCCGCTCGATGAACAGTTCTTC.

V usage is TRBV19 and J usage is TRBJ2-7, with TRBD2 matching over 10 bases. The V gene end was trimmed by 4 bases and the J gene end by 3 bases; junction bases not matched to a gene: 3. The CDR3 loop spans 14 amino acids. CDR1 and CDR2 from the germline V gene are LNHDA and SQIVND (reference sequence). This chain's CDR3 is CASSRTSGDYEQYF. The CDR3 nucleotides read TGTGCCAGTAGTAGGACTAGCGGTGACTACGAGCAGTACTTC.

The chain recombines TRBV4-3 with TRBJ2-3; possible D gene TRBD1, 5 bases. Per the germline V gene, CDR1 is LGHNA and CDR2 is YSLEER. Trimming shortened V by 0 bases and J by 4 bases, and 11 bases separated the two germline ends. This CDR3 has 15 amino acids. The CDR3 is CASSQDRVTADTQYF. The CDR3 DNA follows: TGCGCCAGCAGCCAAGACAGGGTTACTGCAGATACGCAGTATTTT.

This sequence joins TRBV7-3 and TRBJ2-7; the match to TRBD2 covers 9 bases. The CDR3 is 15 residues long. Per germline, CDR1 SGHTA and CDR2 FQGTGA. With 0 bases clipped from V and 4 bases from J, the junction kept 4 bases outside the gene matches. The CDR3 loop reads CASSLTTSGKYEQYF. The CDR3 DNA sequence: TGTGCCAGCAGCTTAACGACTAGCGGAAAATACGAGCAGTACTTC.

This chain connects TRBV27 to TRBJ1-2, with D unclear. Germline CDR1 reads MNHEY; CDR2 reads SMNVEV (reference sequence). This CDR3 is built from 13 residues. Trimming took 3 bases from V and 4 from J, leaving 9 bases between them. The CDR3 nucleotides read TGTGCCAGCAGTTTTTTCCCAGGCTATGGCTACACCTTC. Its translation: CASSFFPGYGYTF.

The J gene is TRBJ2-2, the V gene TRBV29-1; D might be TRBD2 (6 bases). Trimming cost V 2 bases and J 7 bases, with 17 bases left between them. The CDR3 consists of 15 residues. The germline CDR1 and CDR2 sequences are SQVTM and ANQGSEA. This chain's CDR3 is CSVESWGSGFGELFF. DNA for the CDR3: TGCAGCGTTGAAAGTTGGGGTAGCGGCTTCGGGGAGCTGTTTTTT.

V and J are TRBV11-3 and TRBJ2-1; 10 nucleotides line up with TRBD2. CDR1 SGHNT and CDR2 YENEEA come from the germline V gene. The length of the CDR3 is 15 residues. Losses at the gene ends were 4 bases for V and 4 bases for J; bases not matched to a gene: 4. The CDR3 is CASSSGLAEYNEQFF. In DNA form, the CDR3 reads TGTGCCAGCAGCTCCGGACTAGCGGAATACAATGAGCAGTTCTTC.

The chain joins TRBV29-1 to TRBJ1-2; D might be TRBD1 (6 bases). V shed 0 bases and J shed 6 bases, with 8 bases lying between them. Germline V CDR1 and CDR2: SQVTM, ANQGSEA. This CDR3 comprises 12 residues. This CDR3 reads CSVEDRQDGYTF. The CDR3 DNA follows: TGCAGCGTTGAAGATAGACAGGATGGCTACACCTTC.

The chain recombines TRBV7-2 with TRBJ2-1; the match to TRBD2 covers 12 bases. The CDR3 is 15 residues long. The germline V gene has CDR1 SGHTA and CDR2 FQGNSA. The V segment lost 3 bases and the J segment 5 bases; nucleotides outside the gene matches: 2. CDR3 coding DNA: TGTGCCAGCAGCTTCAGGACTAGCGGGAACAATGAGCAGTTCTTC. Its translation is CASSFRTSGNNEQFF. Full variable domain (remainder filled in from reference TRBV7-2 and TRBJ2-1): GAGVSQSPSNKVTEKGKDVELRCDPISGHTALYWYRQSLGQGLEFLIYFQGNSAPDKSGLPSDRFSAERTGGSVSTLTIQRTQQEDSAVYLCASSFRTSGNNEQFFGPGTRLTVL.

The chain is built from TRBV10-3 and TRBJ2-7, with D uncertain. The CDR3 contains 16 residues. Germline loops: CDR1 ENHRY, CDR2 SYGVKD. V lost 0 bases to trimming and J lost 3 bases, with 15 bases between them. CDR3 residues: CAISESSLVGFYEQYF. The CDR3 DNA sequence: TGTGCCATCAGTGAGTCTAGCCTAGTCGGGTTCTACGAGCAGTACTTC.

The chain links TRBV5-3 to TRBJ1-2; 7 bases map to TRBD1. TRBV5-3 is flagged as an ORF with uncertain function. The junction had 12 bases not matched to a gene; V was cut back by 4 bases and J by 3 bases. The CDR3 has 16 residues. The CDR3 is CARSQGTVLIYYGYTF. DNA for the CDR3: TGTGCCAGAAGCCAGGGGACAGTCCTAATATACTATGGCTACACCTTC.

The rearrangement links TRBV9 to TRBJ2-1, with a possible D match to TRBD2 (7 bases). The CDR3 has 15 amino acids. The V gene lost 4 bases and the J gene lost 8 bases, with 19 bases spanning the gap. Germline V gives CDR1 SGDLS, CDR2 YYNGEE. The CDR3 DNA reads TGTGCCAGCAGCATCTTGAGGGGGGGGCCTTATGAGCAGTTCTTC. Protein sequence: CASSILRGGPYEQFF.

The V and J genes are TRBV19 and TRBJ2-1, with 11 bases matching TRBD1. The germline gives CDR1 LNHDA, CDR2 SQIVND (reference sequence). This CDR3 is built from 15 residues. V lost 7 bases, J lost 7 bases, and 9 bases stayed unmatched. The CDR3 bases are TGTGCCAGTATTCGGGACAGGGGGGTGAGTAATGAGCAGTTCTTC. It codes for CASIRDRGVSNEQFF.

This clone was recorded once. The genes are TRBV30 and TRBJ2-3, with 9 bases identical to TRBD2. CDR3 length: 13 residues. V dropped 0 bases and J dropped 14; count of bases not matched to a gene: 9. CDR1 is GTSNPN, CDR2 SVGIG, per germline (reference sequence). CDR3 loop: CAWSVSPSGNLYF. CDR3 coding DNA: TGTGCCTGGAGTGTCTCCCCTAGCGGGAATCTGTATTTT.

This chain uses TRBV10-3 with TRBJ1-2; no clear D gene. Looked up from germline, CDR1 is ENHRY and CDR2 is SYGVKD. The germline V and J ends were trimmed by 3 bases and 6 bases, with 14 bases remaining between them. The CDR3 runs 14 residues. The CDR3 sequence is CAISDPVQANGYTF. The CDR3 region has the DNA TGTGCCATCAGTGATCCCGTCCAAGCGAATGGCTACACCTTC.

The chain is built from TRBV10-3 and TRBJ1-2, with D tentatively TRBD1 (5 bases). Germline lookup yields CDR1 ENHRY and CDR2 SYGVKD. This CDR3 is 12 amino acids long. With 3 bases removed from V and 3 bases from J, the gap between germline ends came to 5 bases. The CDR3: CAISEGDYGYTF. CDR3 sequence (DNA): TGTGCCATCAGTGAAGGGGACTATGGCTACACCTTC.

The rearrangement joins TRBV5-6 to TRBJ1-1; 9 bases agree with TRBD1. CDR3 length equals 15 residues. Germline CDR1 is SGHDT and CDR2 is YYEEEE. With V trimmed by 2 bases and J by 1 base, 3 bases remained unmatched. The CDR3 reads CASSLQGARNTEAFF. In nucleotides, the CDR3 is TGTGCCAGCAGCTTACAGGGGGCTAGGAACACTGAAGCTTTCTTT. Drawing the rest from reference TRBV5-6 and TRBJ1-1, the complete variable domain is DAGVTQSPTHLIKTRGQQVTLRCSPKSGHDTVSWYQQALGQGPQFIFQYYEEEERQRGNFPDRFSGHQFPNYSSELNVNALLLGDSALYLCASSLQGARNTEAFFGQGTRLTVV.

This chain links TRBV14 with TRBJ2-5; 9 nucleotides line up with TRBD2. The trim removed 0 bases at V and 4 bases at J, leaving 9 bases unmatched. Germline CDR1 is SGHDN and CDR2 is FVKESK. There are 17 residues in the CDR3. This chain's CDR3 is CASSQERRRGGRETQYF. Here the CDR3 DNA reads TGTGCCAGCAGCCAAGAACGGAGGCGGGGGGGCAGAGAGACCCAGTACTTC.